The 22 T cell receptor beta chains below were found in one sample sequenced in a study of T cell changes during pregnancy in multiple sclerosis. Data came from immunoSEQ multiplex PCR; TCRdb stores just in-frame clones and leaves some out. Counted here are more than 35,000 clones, about 89% occurring once; the ten biggest clones make up over 0.45%. Specimen: CD4+ T cells from peripheral blood mononuclear cells, collected in the third trimester of pregnancy. The receptors were sampled from a female donor in good health, enrolled as a control in a pregnancy study.

The genes are TRBV7-8 and TRBJ1-1; unclear D gene. V was trimmed by 1 base and J by 1 base, leaving 7 bases between them. From germline, CDR1 is SGHVS and CDR2 FQNEAQ. This CDR3 is 14 amino acids long. This chain's CDR3 is CASSLVTGNTEAFF. Here the CDR3 DNA reads TGTGCCAGCAGCTTAGTCACCGGGAACACTGAAGCTTTCTTT.

The rearrangement joins TRBV19 to TRBJ2-5; TRBD2 matches 11 bases. The germline gives CDR1 LNHDA, CDR2 SQIVND (reference sequence). The CDR3 consists of 13 residues. V lost 6 bases to trimming and J lost 3 bases; unmatched junction nucleotides: 0. CDR3 in amino acids: CASRTSGEETQYF. CDR3 bases: TGTGCCAGTAGGACTAGCGGGGAAGAGACCCAGTACTTC.

The chain uses TRBV6-1 and TRBJ2-5, with TRBD1 matching over 9 bases. The CDR3 contains 13 residues. Trimming removed 5 bases from V and 5 bases from J; junction bases left unmatched: 3. The germline V gene has CDR1 MNHNS and CDR2 SASEGT. CDR3 residues: CASSRDRVETQYF. The CDR3 DNA reads TGTGCCAGCAGTCGGGACAGGGTTGAGACCCAGTACTTC.

The V call is TRBV28, the J call TRBJ2-7, with TRBD2 identical over 10 bases. CDR1 and CDR2 (germline): MDHEN, SYDVKM. The CDR3 is made up of 16 amino acids. V lost 3 bases to trimming and J lost 3 bases; unmatched junction nucleotides: 8. CDR3 DNA sequence: TGTGCCAGCAGTTTCGTGTCTAGCGGGAGCCTCTACGAGCAGTACTTC. This gives the protein CASSFVSSGSLYEQYF.

The rearrangement links TRBV6-5 to TRBJ1-1; no reliable D call. The CDR3 loop spans 14 amino acids. V lost 7 bases and J lost 3, with 15 bases in between. From germline, CDR1 is MNHEY and CDR2 SVGAGI. CDR3 sequence reads: CASKLRSWDTEAFF. The CDR3 DNA follows: TGTGCCAGCAAACTGCGGTCATGGGACACTGAAGCTTTCTTT.

The CDR3 nucleotides are TGTGCCAGCATCCAGGGAAGGGGCTCCTACAATGAGCAGTTCTTC. As protein: CASIQGRGSYNEQFF. The J gene is TRBJ2-1, the V gene TRBV6-6; a possible D gene is TRBD1 (5 bases). Germline V gives CDR1 MNHNY, CDR2 SVGAGI (reference sequence). The CDR3 spans 15 residues. The ends were cut back, 7 bases at V and 0 bases at J, with 13 bases in the middle.

The rearrangement links TRBV15 to TRBJ1-5; the D gene is possibly TRBD1 (6 bases). CDR1 and CDR2 from the germline V gene are LNHNV and YYDKDF (reference sequence). The germline V and J ends were trimmed by 7 bases and 0 bases, with 16 bases remaining between them. The CDR3 is 16 amino acids. DNA of the CDR3: TGTGCCACCAACCCCGGGGGGCCATATAGCAATCAGCCCCAGCATTTT. Protein product: CATNPGGPYSNQPQHF.

The gene calls are TRBV5-6 and TRBJ1-6, with D tentatively TRBD1 (5 bases). The CDR3 runs to 15 residues. The germline CDR1 and CDR2 sequences are SGHDT and YYEEEE. V shed 2 bases and J shed 11 bases, with 17 bases lying between them. In nucleotides, the CDR3 is TGTGCCAGCAGCTTAAGGTTGGGGCGATTGGCACCCCTCCACTTT. Protein product: CASSLRLGRLAPLHF. Variable domain in full (rest from reference TRBV5-6 and TRBJ1-6): DAGVTQSPTHLIKTRGQQVTLRCSPKSGHDTVSWYQQALGQGPQFIFQYYEEEERQRGNFPDRFSGHQFPNYSSELNVNALLLGDSALYLCASSLRLGRLAPLHFGNGTRLTVT.

This sequence joins TRBV6-6 and TRBJ1-5, with D perhaps TRBD1 (6 bases). V was cut by 8 bases and J by 2 bases, with 16 bases left in between. The length of the CDR3 is 15 residues. Per the germline V gene, CDR1 is MNHNY and CDR2 is SVGAGI (reference sequence). The CDR3 protein is CASRSGADGNQPQHF. CDR3 DNA sequence: TGTGCCAGCCGATCAGGGGCGGATGGCAATCAGCCCCAGCATTTT.

The V gene is TRBV28, the J gene TRBJ2-5; TRBD1 might be the D (6 bases). V lost 6 bases to trimming and J lost 5 bases, with 16 bases between them. The CDR3 has 14 amino acids. From germline, CDR1 is MDHEN and CDR2 SYDVKM. The CDR3 loop is CASRRQGPGETQYF. DNA of the CDR3: TGTGCCAGCAGACGGCAGGGGCCGGGGGAGACCCAGTACTTC.

The chain joins TRBV9 to TRBJ1-5, with TRBD1 matching 7 bases. V lost 4 bases and J lost 2; bases outside the gene matches: 9. This CDR3 has 16 amino acids. Germline V lookup: CDR1 SGDLS, CDR2 YYNGEE. The CDR3 nucleotides are TGTGCCAGCAGCCCCGGAGGGGGCGGAGGCAATCAGCCCCAGCATTTT. This gives the protein CASSPGGGGGNQPQHF.

This chain connects TRBV18 to TRBJ2-1; 8 bases fit TRBD2. This CDR3 region has 18 residues. The trim removed 3 bases at V and 6 bases at J, leaving 16 bases unmatched. From germline, CDR1 is KGHSH and CDR2 LQKENI. The CDR3 sequence: CASSPTPLSGGRFNEQFF. The CDR3 nucleotides read TGTGCCAGCTCACCCACCCCCCTGAGCGGGGGCCGCTTCAATGAGCAGTTCTTC.

The CDR3 bases are TGTGCCAGCTTGGGAGCACGGACAGCCCCCTACGAGCAGTACTTC. Protein sequence: CASLGARTAPYEQYF. The chain carries TRBV14 and TRBJ2-7; D perhaps matches TRBD1 (6 bases). The CDR3 length is 15 residues. Germline V gene data show CDR1 as SGHDN and CDR2 as FVKESK. V shed 8 bases and J shed 2 bases, with 19 bases lying between them.

The chain links TRBV5-3 to TRBJ2-2; D possibly corresponds to TRBD2 (7 bases). TRBV5-3 is reported as an ORF; its role is uncertain. Trimming took off 4 bases at V and 4 bases at J, with 26 bases between the two ends. CDR3 size: 19 residues. The CDR3 DNA sequence: TGTGCCAGAAGCCGAACAGGGTGGGGGTTAGCGGGCCCCACCGGGGAGCTGTTTTTT. Protein sequence: CARSRTGWGLAGPTGELFF.

V and J are TRBV30 and TRBJ1-2, with D perhaps TRBD1 (6 bases). Deletions cut 4 bases from V and 8 bases from J, with 14 bases between. The CDR3 contains 12 residues. Germline CDR1 GTSNPN, CDR2 SVGIG (reference sequence). The CDR3: CAWTAGARGYTF. The CDR3 DNA is TGTGCCTGGACGGCAGGGGCTCGCGGCTACACCTTC.

This clone has a handful of counts. The rearrangement joins TRBV5-1 to TRBJ2-7; D may be TRBD2 (5 bases). The V end lost 3 bases, the J end lost 2 bases, and 9 bases lay between the germline ends. Germline CDR1 reads SGHRS; CDR2 reads YFSETQ. CDR3 length: 13 amino acids. The CDR3, as DNA: TGCGCCAGCAGCTCGGACGGGACCTACGAGCAGTACTTC. Its protein is CASSSDGTYEQYF.

Turning to this clone: Other DNA sequences from this sample encode an identical CDR3 as well. The chain uses TRBV4-2 and TRBJ2-7; D is possibly TRBD2 (6 bases). Germline V CDR1 and CDR2: LGHNA, YNFKEQ. V lost 1 base to trimming and J lost 0 bases, with 7 bases between them. The CDR3 is 14 amino acids. For the CDR3, the DNA is TGTGCCAGCAGCCAAGGGACTAACTCCTACGAGCAGTACTTC. Protein product: CASSQGTNSYEQYF.

The rearrangement joins TRBV13 to TRBJ2-5; D not resolved. The DNA end is more similar to TRBJ2-7, so the J call may be wrong. Germline V gives CDR1 PRHDT, CDR2 FYEKMQ (reference sequence). This CDR3 comprises 14 residues. CDR3 region: CASSLGSWAYEQYF. Written as DNA, the CDR3 is TGTGCCAGCAGCTTAGGGTCGTGGGCTTACGAGCAGTACTTC.

The rearrangement joins TRBV7-2 to TRBJ2-3; TRBD2 is a possible D gene (6 bases). The CDR3 covers 15 residues. Germline V gene sequence: CDR1 SGHTA, CDR2 FQGNSA. Trimming left V 3 bases short and J 4 bases short, with 14 bases between. CDR3 amino acids: CASSLGLTEADTQYF. DNA of the CDR3: TGTGCCAGCAGCTTGGGACTCACAGAGGCAGATACGCAGTATTTT.

This chain uses TRBV29-1 with TRBJ2-5; D may be TRBD2 (6 bases). CDR1 SQVTM and CDR2 ANQGSEA come from the germline V gene. Trimming took off 4 bases at V and 1 base at J, with 13 bases between the two ends. CDR3 length: 14 residues. Here the CDR3 DNA reads TGCAGCGTTGCTGGATGGGGAGGCCAAGAGACCCAGTACTTC. Protein product: CSVAGWGGQETQYF.

The chain employs TRBV9 and TRBJ1-2; TRBD1 might be the D (6 bases). The germline gives CDR1 SGDLS, CDR2 YYNGEE. The CDR3 covers 13 residues. V dropped 3 bases and J dropped 7 bases, with 13 bases sitting between them. The CDR3 sequence is CASSATGWGGYTF. The DNA for the CDR3 is TGTGCCAGCAGCGCGACAGGATGGGGTGGCTACACCTTC. Looking up the rest from reference TRBV9 and TRBJ1-2 gives the full variable domain: DSGVTQTPKHLITATGQRVTLRCSPRSGDLSVYWYQQSLDQGLQFLIQYYNGEERAKGNILERFSAQQFPDLHSELNLSSLELGDSALYFCASSATGWGGYTFGSGTRLTVV.

Details on this clone: The identical CDR3 is also encoded by other nucleotide sequences in the sample. The V and J genes are TRBV20-1 and TRBJ1-2, with D tentatively TRBD1 (6 bases). The CDR3 is 11 residues long. V was trimmed by 5 bases and J by 8 bases, leaving 12 bases between them. Germline V gives CDR1 DFQATT, CDR2 SNEGSKA (reference sequence). The CDR3 DNA reads TGCAGTGCTCAGGGGCTAGGGGGCTACACCTTC. Encoded protein: CSAQGLGGYTF.